These 21 T cell receptor beta chains originate from one sample sequenced in a study of T cells in Graves' hyperthyroidism and ophthalmopathy. The TCR beta CDR3 regions underwent amplification using RNA transcripts as the source. First-round RT-PCR with HTBI primers amplified the TCR CDR3 region. TCRdb re-derived calls from the multiplex PCR reads in MiXCR, one entry per CDR3 protein. The table records roughly 840,000 distinct CDR3 sequences, around 39% of them present only once. Specimen: blood. These receptors originate from a man in his late teens or twenties with Graves' hyperthyroidism.

This rearrangement joins TRBV20-1 to TRBJ2-5; D may correspond to TRBD1 or TRBD2 (5 bases each). The CDR3 runs 17 residues. Germline values: CDR1 DFQATT, CDR2 SNEGSKA (reference sequence). Trimming left V 2 bases short and J 9 bases short, with 28 bases between. The CDR3 nucleotides read TGCAGTGCTAGACTAGGGGTGAGGGGCGCCGGAGCGGTGTCCCAGTACTTC. It encodes CSARLGVRGAGAVSQYF.

The sample holds many counts of this clonotype. The chain uses TRBV29-1 and TRBJ1-2; D uncertain. Trimming left V 6 bases short and J 8 bases short, with 22 bases between. The CDR3 totals 14 residues. Germline V gives CDR1 SQVTM, CDR2 ANQGSEA. In DNA, the CDR3 is TGCAGCGTCGACGATGACCCTCCGGCGGGCGGCTACACCTTC. This gives the protein CSVDDDPPAGGYTF.

This clonotype was seen once. The chain links TRBV20-1 to TRBJ2-2; 11 bases agree with TRBD1. The CDR3 is 17 amino acids. V lost 0 bases, J lost 4 bases, and 7 bases stayed unmatched. Germline values: CDR1 DFQATT, CDR2 SNEGSKA (reference sequence). Here the CDR3 reads CSARDPRDRGSTGELFF. CDR3 bases: TGCAGTGCTAGAGACCCCCGGGACAGGGGGAGCACCGGGGAGCTGTTTTTT.

The rearrangement uses TRBV12-3 or TRBV12-4 and TRBJ2-7, with 7 bases fitting TRBD2. The CDR3 spans 13 residues. The J segment lost 2 bases and the V segment lost 7 bases, leaving 5 bases of the junction unmatched. The CDR3 sequence is CASTLGTTYEQYF. The CDR3, as DNA: TGTGCCAGCACCCTCGGGACTACCTACGAGCAGTACTTC.

The chain couples TRBV14 to TRBJ2-7; tentative D call: TRBD1 (5 bases). Per germline, CDR1 SGHDN and CDR2 FVKESK. The CDR3 spans 13 residues. V lost 0 bases, J lost 7 bases, and 10 bases lay in between. In DNA form, the CDR3 reads TGTGCCAGCAGCCAAGAAAGGGGTTGGGAGCAGTACTTC. It codes for CASSQERGWEQYF. Looking up the rest from reference TRBV14 and TRBJ2-7 gives the full variable domain: EAGVTQFPSHSVIEKGQTVTLRCDPISGHDNLYWYRRVMGKEIKFLLHFVKESKQDESGMPNNRFLAERTGGTYSTLKVQPAELEDSGVYFCASSQERGWEQYFGPGTRLTVT.

The chain recombines TRBV19 with TRBJ2-5, with D hard to call. CDR1 and CDR2 (germline): LNHDA, SQIVND (reference sequence). The CDR3 contains 14 residues. V was shortened by 3 bases and J by 0 bases, with 8 bases between the two germline ends. In DNA, the CDR3 is TGTGCCAGTAGTATCGGAAGAAACCAAGAGACCCAGTACTTC. It translates to CASSIGRNQETQYF.

This clonotype was found once. The chain carries TRBV5-1 and TRBJ1-2, with 9 bases matching TRBD1. The CDR3 is 14 residues long. The germline gives CDR1 SGHRS, CDR2 YFSETQ. Trimming at V came to 4 bases and at J to 6 bases, leaving 7 bases not matched to a gene. CDR3 protein: CASSQGDRVHGYTF. The CDR3 bases are TGCGCCAGCAGCCAGGGGGACAGGGTTCATGGCTACACCTTC.

This chain uses TRBV2 with TRBJ1-2; D is unclear. Germline V lookup: CDR1 SNHLY, CDR2 FYNNEI. The CDR3 totals 13 residues. The germline V and J ends were trimmed by 7 bases and 8 bases, with 17 bases remaining between them. CDR3 in DNA: TGTGCCAGCACCCTGTTGGGGAGCGGCGGCTACACCTTC. The encoded protein is CASTLLGSGGYTF. Full variable domain (rest looked up from reference TRBV2 and TRBJ1-2): EPEVTQTPSHQVTQMGQEVILRCVPISNHLYFYWYRQILGQKVEFLVSFYNNEISEKSEIFDDQFSVERPDGSNFTLKIRSTKLEDSAMYFCASTLLGSGGYTFGSGTRLTVV.

The rearrangement joins TRBV6-5 to TRBJ1-1, with unresolved D. With 0 bases removed from V and 3 bases from J, the gap between germline ends came to 14 bases. This CDR3 spans 16 amino acids. Per germline, CDR1 MNHEY and CDR2 SVGAGI. CDR3 loop: CASSYSPRRWDTEAFF. The CDR3 region has the DNA TGTGCCAGCAGTTACTCCCCGCGGCGGTGGGACACTGAAGCTTTCTTT.

This sequence joins TRBV10-3 and TRBJ2-7; D not certain. This CDR3 has 12 amino acids. Trimming took 7 bases from V and 3 from J, leaving 10 bases between them. Germline CDR1 ENHRY, CDR2 SYGVKD. CDR3 sequence reads: CAIKGLVYEQYF. DNA of the CDR3: TGTGCCATCAAAGGGCTGGTCTACGAGCAGTACTTC.

The sample holds many counts of this clonotype. The chain carries TRBV20-1 and TRBJ1-1, with a possible D match to TRBD1 (5 bases). Germline-derived CDR1 and CDR2 are DFQATT and SNEGSKA (reference sequence). V shed 3 bases and J shed 7 bases, with 9 bases lying between them. CDR3 size: 11 residues. CDR3 loop: CSASQGIEAFF. The CDR3 DNA is TGCAGTGCTAGCCAGGGCATTGAAGCTTTCTTT.

This clonotype has at least ten counts. The J gene is TRBJ1-6, the V gene TRBV25-1; 7 bases match TRBD1. V shed 5 bases and J 7 bases; nucleotides not matched to a gene: 5. Per germline, CDR1 MGHDK and CDR2 SYGVNS. CDR3 length: 14 amino acids. As DNA, the CDR3 is TGTGCCAGCAGTCACTTACAGGGGAATTCACCCCTCCACTTT. Its protein is CASSHLQGNSPLHF. The full variable domain, with the rest looked up from reference TRBV25-1 and TRBJ1-6, is EADIYQTPRYLVIGTGKKITLECSQTMGHDKMYWYQQDPGMELHLIHYSYGVNSTEKGDLSSESTVSRIRTEHFPLTLESARPSHTSQYLCASSHLQGNSPLHFGNGTRLTVT.

This clonotype has ten or more counts. This chain uses TRBV7-2 with TRBJ2-5, with 9 bases identical to TRBD2. V gave up 1 base and J gave up 5 bases; unmatched junction bases: 5. Germline lookup yields CDR1 SGHTA and CDR2 FQGNSA. The CDR3 spans 15 residues. As DNA, the CDR3 is TGTGCCAGCAGCTTAGAGGGACTAGCCAGGGAGACCCAGTACTTC. Translating it yields CASSLEGLARETQYF.

This clonotype was counted at least ten times. CDR3 nucleotide sequence: TGTGCCAGCAGTCCTCCCGAGCCCGGCACGGCCCAGTACTTC. Translation gives CASSPPEPGTAQYF. The J gene is TRBJ2-5, the V gene TRBV25-1, with unresolved D. The germline V and J ends were trimmed by 5 bases and 9 bases, with 19 bases remaining between them. This CDR3 spans 14 amino acids. CDR1 and CDR2 (germline): MGHDK, SYGVNS.

The rearrangement joins TRBV2 to TRBJ2-2; a weak D match, TRBD2 (6 bases). The germline CDR1 and CDR2 sequences are SNHLY and FYNNEI. V shed 8 bases and J shed 7 bases, with 14 bases lying between them. The CDR3 loop spans 13 amino acids. As DNA, the CDR3 is TGTGCCAGCGTTGCGGGGCCGGGCGGGGAGCTGTTTTTT. Translation gives CASVAGPGGELFF.

This clonotype was recorded at least ten times. V gene TRBV10-3 combines with J gene TRBJ1-3, with D hard to call. This CDR3 has 12 residues. The V end was cut by 8 bases, the J end by 4 bases, with 9 bases between. Germline CDR1 is ENHRY and CDR2 is SYGVKD. The DNA for the CDR3 is TGTGCCATCCCCGGGATCGGAAACACCATATATTTT. Protein product: CAIPGIGNTIYF.

As for this clonotype: A read error may be the cause here, since a much bigger clone is one base away. The CDR3 sequence is CSARAGTGGNQPQHF. The CDR3, as DNA: TGCAGTGCTAGAGCCGGGACAGGGGGCAATCAGCCCCAGCATTTT. The V and J genes are TRBV20-1 and TRBJ1-5; TRBD1 matches 10 bases. This CDR3 has 15 residues. In germline, CDR1 is DFQATT, CDR2 SNEGSKA (reference sequence). The V and J ends lost 1 base and 2 bases, in that order; junction bases with no gene match: 2.

V usage is TRBV4-1 and J usage is TRBJ1-1; no reliable D call. Trimming took off 1 base at V and 5 bases at J, with 8 bases between the two ends. CDR1 MGHRA and CDR2 YSYEKL come from the germline V gene. This CDR3 spans 13 amino acids. Here the CDR3 reads CASSQVVRTEAFF. The DNA of the CDR3 is TGCGCCAGCAGCCAAGTTGTTAGGACTGAAGCTTTCTTT.

This rearrangement joins TRBV4-1 to TRBJ2-6; D gene unclear. CDR3 length equals 17 residues. Trimming stripped 2 bases from V and 0 bases from J, with 11 bases between. The V gene's germline CDR1 is MGHRA and CDR2 YSYEKL. The CDR3 sequence is CASSQSSGGSGANVLTF. CDR3 coding DNA: TGCGCCAGCAGCCAATCCTCAGGCGGCTCTGGGGCCAACGTCCTGACTTTC.

V gene TRBV5-1 combines with J gene TRBJ1-2; no definite D call. Germline values: CDR1 SGHRS, CDR2 YFSETQ. This CDR3 comprises 8 residues. V lost 7 bases, J lost 10 bases, and 5 bases lay in between. The CDR3 protein is CASGDYTF. In DNA form, the CDR3 reads TGCGCCAGCGGGGACTACACCTTC.

J is TRBJ2-3 and V is TRBV7-9, with 10 positions matching TRBD1. V gave up 7 bases and J gave up 6 bases; unmatched junction bases: 7. This CDR3 contains 14 residues. Germline CDR1 SEHNR, CDR2 FQNEAQ (reference sequence). The DNA of the CDR3 is TGTGCCAGCATAACCGGGACAGGGGATGATACGCAGTATTTT. Amino acids: CASITGTGDDTQYF. The entire variable domain, with the rest obtained from reference TRBV7-9 and TRBJ2-3, is as follows: DTGVSQNPRHKITKRGQNVTFRCDPISEHNRLYWYRQTLGQGPEFLTYFQNEAQLEKSRLLSDRFSAERPKGSFSTLEIQRTEQGDSAMYLCASITGTGDDTQYFGPGTRLTVL.